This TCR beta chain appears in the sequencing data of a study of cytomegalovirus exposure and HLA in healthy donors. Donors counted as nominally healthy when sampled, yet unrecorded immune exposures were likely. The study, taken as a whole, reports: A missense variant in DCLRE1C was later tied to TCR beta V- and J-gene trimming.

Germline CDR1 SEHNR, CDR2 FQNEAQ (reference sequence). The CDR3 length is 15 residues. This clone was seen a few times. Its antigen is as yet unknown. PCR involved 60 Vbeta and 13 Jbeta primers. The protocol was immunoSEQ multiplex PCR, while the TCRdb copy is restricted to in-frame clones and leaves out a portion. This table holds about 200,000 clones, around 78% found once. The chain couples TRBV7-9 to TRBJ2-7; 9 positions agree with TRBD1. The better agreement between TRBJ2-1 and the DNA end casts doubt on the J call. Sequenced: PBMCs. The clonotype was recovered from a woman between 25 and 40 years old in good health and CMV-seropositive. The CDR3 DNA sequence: TGTGCCAGCAGCTTATGGGACAGGGACTACAATGAGCAGTTCTTC. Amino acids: CASSLWDRDYNEQFF.